This TCR beta chain was recovered during a study of T cells in Graves' hyperthyroidism and ophthalmopathy. Amplification yielded TCR beta CDR3 regions, with RNA transcripts as the source. First-round RT-PCR of the TCR CDR3 relied on the HTBI primer set. TCRdb processed the multiplex PCR reads anew with MiXCR; each CDR3 protein has one entry. The sample has 700,000 or so distinct CDR3 sequences, more than 12% seen once; the top ten hold around 12%. The CDR3 totals 15 residues. Looked up from germline, CDR1 is SGHTA and CDR2 is FQGNSA. V dropped 2 bases and J dropped 2; count of bases not matched to a gene: 3. Remarks on this clonotype: Its antigen is not known.

The study's findings and limits: Among clonotypes expanded in thyroid above 0.001, most were also found in blood.

J is TRBJ1-5 and V is TRBV7-2; 7 bases agree with TRBD1. The receptor was derived from a woman between 50 and 59 years old with Graves' ophthalmopathy. Sequenced sample: blood. The CDR3 DNA is TGTGCCAGCAGCTTAAACAGGGGCCGCAATCAGCCCCAGCATTTT. This sequence encodes CASSLNRGRNQPQHF. The variable domain in full, completed from reference TRBV7-2 and TRBJ1-5, reads GAGVSQSPSNKVTEKGKDVELRCDPISGHTALYWYRQSLGQGLEFLIYFQGNSAPDKSGLPSDRFSAERTGGSVSTLTIQRTQQEDSAVYLCASSLNRGRNQPQHFGDGTRLSIL.